This T cell receptor beta chain appears in the sequencing data of a study of Graves' ophthalmopathy and Graves' hyperthyroidism. Study-level results: A classifier, a 13-signature model, separated ophthalmopathy from stable hyperthyroidism with about 87% sensitivity and approximately 80% specificity. Blood also harbored most expanded thyroid clonotypes above 0.001 frequency.

Notes on this clonotype: Its antigen is unknown.

Germline-derived CDR1 and CDR2 are LNHDA and SQIVND (reference sequence). V gave up 8 bases and J gave up 3 bases; unmatched junction bases: 10. The CDR3 has 14 residues. Amplifying from RNA transcripts, the study obtained TCR beta CDR3 regions. First-round RT-PCR with HTBI primers preceded a second-round multiplex PCR. MiXCR was run by TCRdb on the multiplex PCR reads, yielding one entry per CDR3 protein. This sample has under 800,000 distinct CDR3 sequences, with approximately 21% found just once. Included hyperthyroidism patients were aged 18 to 65 and newly diagnosed (under 2 months' duration). Material for sequencing was peripheral blood. This receptor was obtained from a young woman with stable Graves' hyperthyroidism. Some clones in this sample may be carry-over from other donors' samples. The gene calls are TRBV19 and TRBJ2-7; 7 positions agree with TRBD1. The CDR3 DNA reads as TGTGCCAGTCTTGAGGGGGCCCCTGGCTACGAGCAGTACTTC. It codes for CASLEGAPGYEQYF.